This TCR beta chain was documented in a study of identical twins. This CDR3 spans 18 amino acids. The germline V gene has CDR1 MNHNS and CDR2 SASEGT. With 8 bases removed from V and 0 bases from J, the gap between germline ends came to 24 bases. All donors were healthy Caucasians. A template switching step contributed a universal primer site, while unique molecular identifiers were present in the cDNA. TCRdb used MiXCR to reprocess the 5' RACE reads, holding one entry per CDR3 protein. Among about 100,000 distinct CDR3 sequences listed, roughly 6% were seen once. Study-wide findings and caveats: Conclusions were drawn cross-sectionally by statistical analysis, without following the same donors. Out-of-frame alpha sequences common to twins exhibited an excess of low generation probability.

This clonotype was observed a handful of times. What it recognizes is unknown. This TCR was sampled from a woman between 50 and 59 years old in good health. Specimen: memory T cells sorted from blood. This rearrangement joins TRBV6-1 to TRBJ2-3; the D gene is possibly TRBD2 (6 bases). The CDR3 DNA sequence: TGTGCCAGCGTGCGAGGGACTCTCACATTTGCTAGCACAGATACGCAGTATTTT. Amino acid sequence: CASVRGTLTFASTDTQYF.